This T cell receptor (beta chain) derives from a study of T cells in Graves' hyperthyroidism and ophthalmopathy. Study-level points and caveats: Ophthalmopathy stood apart from stable hyperthyroidism in a 13 V-J model.

What was amplified from RNA transcripts were TCR beta CDR3 regions. Initially, a first-round RT-PCR of the TCR CDR3 employed the HTBI primer set. A single record per CDR3 protein comes from TCRdb applying MiXCR to the multiplex PCR reads. The sample lists hundreds of thousands of distinct CDR3 sequences; under 15% were seen once. The germline gives CDR1 MNHNY, CDR2 SVGAGI (reference sequence). The CDR3 loop spans 15 amino acids. V was shortened by 0 bases and J by 7 bases, with 13 bases between the two germline ends. This clonotype appeared many times. What it recognizes is unknown. J is TRBJ2-1 and V is TRBV6-6, with D unclear. Material: blood. This sequence originates from a woman younger than 35 with Graves' hyperthyroidism. For the CDR3, the DNA is TGTGCCAGCAGTTACTCGATGGGTAGGGCGAATGAGCAGTTCTTC. This encodes CASSYSMGRANEQFF.